This T cell receptor (beta chain) was profiled in a study of T cell repertoires in cytomegalovirus infection. A single record per CDR3 protein comes from TCRdb applying MiXCR to the reads. The sample lists a few hundred thousand distinct CDR3 sequences, 9% to 9.5% seen once, with about 4.5% in the top ten. The length of the CDR3 is 14 residues. V was pared by 2 bases and J by 0 bases, with 7 bases between. Points from the study as a whole: CMV-specific TCR beta clonotypes restricted by HLA-C dominated the ex vivo response.

A word on this clonotype: Its antigen is unidentified.

The source of this sequence is a human donor in good health (CMV status not recorded). Some clones in this sample may be carry-over from other donors' samples. This sequence joins TRBV12-3 or TRBV12-4 and TRBJ2-5; D unclear. The sequenced sample consisted of PBMCs. The CDR3 spells CASSLIPYQETQYF. CDR3 bases: TGTGCCAGCAGTTTAATACCGTACCAAGAGACCCAGTACTTC.